These T cell receptor beta chains were read from a single sample in a study of blood T cell repertoires in COVID-19. Profiled with immunoSEQ multiplex PCR; TCRdb holds only in-frame clones, not every one. The sample lists approximately 210,000 clones, about four fifths seen once, with 2.9% in the top ten. Sequencing used peripheral blood. Receptor source: a middle-aged man with active or convalescent COVID-19. CDR3s include the opening cysteine and the closing phenylalanine or tryptophan. The D gene is left open where the match is weak. Rows may omit the clone size; those that give it use once, few, many or a size class.

d_call,j_call,clone_size,v_call,cdr3_nt,cdr3_aa
-,TRBJ1-5,-,TRBV5-4,TGTGCCAGCAGCCAAGGGGGAAGCAATCAGCCCCAGCATTTT,CASSQGGSNQPQHF
TRBD2,TRBJ2-1,few,TRBV4-2,TGTGCCAGCAGCCCATGGGGACTAGGGAGGGGCAATGAGCAGTTCTTC,CASSPWGLGRGNEQFF
TRBD2,TRBJ2-3,-,TRBV7-6,TGTGCCAGCAGTCACCCCCCTAGCGGGGGGGGAGATGCCACAGATACGCAGTATTTT,CASSHPPSGGGDATDTQYF
TRBD2,TRBJ2-5,-,TRBV5-1,TGCGCCAGCAGCTTGGAGGGCGGGAGTTGGGAGACCCAGTACTTC,CASSLEGGSWETQYF
-,TRBJ1-3,-,TRBV5-1,TGCGCCAGCAGCCCCAGTTCCTCTGGAAACACCATATATTTT,CASSPSSSGNTIYF
TRBD1,TRBJ2-7,-,TRBV6-1,TGTGCCAGCAGTGAAAACTACAGGGGGCGCAGGTACTTC,CASSENYRGRRYF
-,TRBJ2-1,-,TRBV3-1/TRBV3-2,TGTGCCAGCAGCCAGATGGGGGCAAGTTTCAATGAGCAGTTCTTC,CASSQMGASFNEQFF
-,TRBJ2-2,-,TRBV7-2,TGTGCCAGCAGCTCCCGACATCCCACCGGGGAGCTGTTTTTT,CASSSRHPTGELFF
TRBD1,TRBJ1-1,-,TRBV5-1,TGCGCCAGCAGCTCCTCGACAGGGATATTCACTGAAGCTTTCTTT,CASSSSTGIFTEAFF
TRBD1,TRBJ1-4,-,TRBV7-6,TGTGCCAGCAGCGAACGGACAGGAACTAATGAAAAACTGTTTTTT,CASSERTGTNEKLFF
TRBD1,TRBJ1-1,once,TRBV5-4,TGTGCCAGCAGCCCGGACAGGGATTGGACTGAAGCTTTCTTT,CASSPDRDWTEAFF
TRBD2,TRBJ2-1,-,TRBV5-1,TGCGCCAGCACCTCTAGTTTAGCGGGTATTAATGAGCAGTTCTTC,CASTSSLAGINEQFF
-,TRBJ2-4,-,TRBV3-1/TRBV3-2,TGTGCCAGCCGATTGGGGGCGGAAAACATTCAGTACTTC,CASRLGAENIQYF
-,TRBJ1-6,-,TRBV9,TGTGCCAGCAGCCTCGGCGGCAGTTATAATTCACCCCTCCACTTT,CASSLGGSYNSPLHF
TRBD1,TRBJ1-5,-,TRBV23-1,TGCGCCAGCAGTCAACTGACAGGGGTAGGCAATCAGCCCCAGCATTTT,CASSQLTGVGNQPQHF
TRBD1,TRBJ1-2,-,TRBV7-2,TGTGCCAGCAGCTTAAGCTGGACAGGAGGGGCTGGCTACACCTTC,CASSLSWTGGAGYTF
-,TRBJ2-5,-,TRBV11-2,TGTGCCAGCAGCTTAGAGTGGGGGAGGGAGACCCAGTACTTC,CASSLEWGRETQYF
-,TRBJ2-7,-,TRBV14,TGTGCCAGCAGCCTACAGTTCGGCAGGGGACACGAGCAGTACTTC,CASSLQFGRGHEQYF
-,TRBJ1-1,-,TRBV12-3/TRBV12-4,TGTGCCAGCATCTCCAGAGGTAAAGCTTTCTTT,CASISRGKAFF
TRBD1,TRBJ1-2,-,TRBV4-3,TGCGCCAGCAGCCAGAGACAGGGGAGCTATGGCTACACCTTC,CASSQRQGSYGYTF
TRBD1,TRBJ1-5,-,TRBV7-2,TGTGCCAGCAGCTTCGCCGGGACAGGGAATGGTCAGCCCCAGCATTTT,CASSFAGTGNGQPQHF
TRBD1,TRBJ2-1,-,TRBV5-4,TGTGCCAGCAGCTGGGACAGGGGGTATGAGCAGTTCTTC,CASSWDRGYEQFF
-,TRBJ2-5,once,TRBV9,TGTGCCAGCAGCGTAGTAGGGGGAGAGACCCAGTACTTC,CASSVVGGETQYF
-,TRBJ1-2,-,TRBV10-3,TGTGCCATCAGTGAGTTAGGGGGTTATGGCTACACCTTC,CAISELGGYGYTF
-,TRBJ1-1,-,TRBV3-1/TRBV3-2,TGTGCCAGCAGCCAAGCCGGCGGAGGGTCGGACACTGAAGCTTTCTTT,CASSQAGGGSDTEAFF
TRBD1,TRBJ1-6,-,TRBV7-9,TGTGCCAGCAGCTTAGAGACAGGGGGTCATTCACCCCTCCACTTT,CASSLETGGHSPLHF
TRBD2,TRBJ2-1,few,TRBV5-4,TGTGCCAGCAGCTTTAGCGGGCTCTACAATGAGCAGTTCTTC,CASSFSGLYNEQFF
TRBD1,TRBJ1-2,once,TRBV27,TGTGCCAGCAGTCAGACAGGGGGCCCGAGGAGTGGCTACACCTTC,CASSQTGGPRSGYTF
-,TRBJ1-1,-,TRBV28,TGTGCCAGCAGTTTACGATTCAGGGAGGTTACTGAAGCTTTCTTT,CASSLRFREVTEAFF
-,TRBJ1-6,-,TRBV30,TGTGCCTGGAGCGCTTACGGACTTAATTCACCCCTCCACTTT,CAWSAYGLNSPLHF
TRBD1,TRBJ1-2,-,TRBV6-2/TRBV6-3,TGTGCCAGCAGTTACCCCGGGACAGGATTTTATGGCTACACCTTC,CASSYPGTGFYGYTF
TRBD1,TRBJ2-5,-,TRBV9,TGTGCCAGCAGCGTAGAACAGGGGGAAGAGACCCAGTACTTC,CASSVEQGEETQYF
TRBD1,TRBJ1-4,-,TRBV5-4,TGTGCCAGCAGTCAGGGGGCGCGTGAGGAAAAACTGTTTTTT,CASSQGAREEKLFF
-,TRBJ2-2,-,TRBV4-3,TGCGCCAGCAGCCAAGATGCGGCGAACACCGGGGAGCTGTTTTTT,CASSQDAANTGELFF
-,TRBJ1-3,-,TRBV7-2,TGTGCCAGCAGCTTAGTGCGGGGTCGGACTGGAAACACCATATATTTT,CASSLVRGRTGNTIYF
-,TRBJ2-7,-,TRBV9,TGTGCCAGCAGCGTCAGGACAGAGGCCTACGAGCAGTACTTC,CASSVRTEAYEQYF
-,TRBJ1-1,-,TRBV19,TGTGCCAGTAGTACAACCAGGGACACTGAAGCTTTCTTT,CASSTTRDTEAFF
-,TRBJ2-2,-,TRBV6-5,TGTGCCAGCAGTTTTCCAGGGACCGGGGAGCTGTTTTTT,CASSFPGTGELFF
TRBD2,TRBJ2-1,-,TRBV28,TGTGCCAGCAGTTCGGGGGGGATAAAGATGGATGAGCAGTTCTTC,CASSSGGIKMDEQFF
TRBD2,TRBJ2-1,-,TRBV28,TGTGCCAGCTACGAGGGACTAGCGGGAGGGCTCTATGAGCAGTTCTTC,CASYEGLAGGLYEQFF
TRBD1,TRBJ1-2,-,TRBV6-6,TGTGCCAGCAGAGAAACAGGGGCGGGTGGCTACACCTTC,CASRETGAGGYTF
TRBD1,TRBJ2-7,few,TRBV18,TGTGCCAGCTCACTCGACAGGGACTCCTACGAGCAGTACTTC,CASSLDRDSYEQYF
TRBD2,TRBJ2-7,-,TRBV6-2/TRBV6-3,TGTGCCAGCAGTATACTGACTAGCGGGAAATACGAGCAGTACTTC,CASSILTSGKYEQYF
-,TRBJ2-1,-,TRBV5-6,TGTGCCGCCGCTCGGCAGGGGAGTAATGAGCAGTTCTTC,CAAARQGSNEQFF
-,TRBJ2-5,-,TRBV30,TGTGCCTGGACAGGGGAAGAGACCCAGTACTTC,CAWTGEETQYF
-,TRBJ1-1,-,TRBV5-6,TGTGCCAGCAGCTTACTCCGGAGCGACACTGAAGCTTTCTTT,CASSLLRSDTEAFF
-,TRBJ1-4,-,TRBV3-1/TRBV3-2,TGTGCCAGCAGCCAAGAGTACGGGGGGCTGAATGAAAAACTGTTTTTT,CASSQEYGGLNEKLFF
TRBD1,TRBJ1-2,-,TRBV6-5,TGTGCCAGCAGTCGACCGGGACAGGGGGGCGGCTACACCTTC,CASSRPGQGGGYTF
-,TRBJ2-7,-,TRBV28,TGTGCGACCACTACCAGGGCAGGAACGTCCTACGAGCAGTACTTC,CATTTRAGTSYEQYF
TRBD1,TRBJ2-7,-,TRBV6-6,TGTGCCAGCAGCGACGACAGGGTCAACGAGCAGTACTTC,CASSDDRVNEQYF
TRBD1,TRBJ2-1,-,TRBV11-2,TGTGCCAGCAGCTTGACAGGGAGCTCCTACAATGAGCAGTTCTTC,CASSLTGSSYNEQFF
TRBD1,TRBJ1-1,-,TRBV7-9,TGTGCCAGCAGCTCATCCACAGGGGGAGACACTGAAGCTTTCTTT,CASSSSTGGDTEAFF
-,TRBJ2-7,-,TRBV6-5,TGTGCCGGCGGACAGTTCTACGAGCAGTACTTC,CAGGQFYEQYF
TRBD1,TRBJ1-1,-,TRBV18,TGTGCCAGCTCACCGCCGAGGACAGGTTCTCGAAGGACTGAAGCTTTCTTT,CASSPPRTGSRRTEAFF